These 19 T cell receptor beta chains originate from one sample sequenced in a study of T cells in Graves' hyperthyroidism and ophthalmopathy. RNA transcripts were the template for amplifying TCR beta CDR3 regions. The TCR CDR3 first-round RT-PCR relied on the HTBI primer set. TCRdb called the multiplex PCR reads again in MiXCR, with one record for every CDR3 protein. This sample carries roughly 750,000 distinct CDR3 sequences, roughly 15% of them seen once, and the ten largest clones take 8.4%. The sequenced material came from blood. The receptors shown here come from a man aged 18 to 29 with Graves' hyperthyroidism.

The chain joins TRBV9 to TRBJ2-2, with TRBD1 matching 11 bases. This CDR3 has 16 amino acids. Germline CDR1 reads SGDLS; CDR2 reads YYNGEE. V lost 4 bases, J lost 8 bases, and 10 bases stayed unmatched. The CDR3 loop is CASSLTGTGGTGELFF. In nucleotides, the CDR3 is TGTGCCAGCAGCCTTACTGGGACAGGGGGGACAGGGGAGCTGTTTTTT.

This clonotype was observed a handful of times. CDR3 sequence (DNA): TGCGCCAGCAGTGAGCCTCGGACAGCCAAAGGCGAGCAGTACTTC. Translated, it gives CASSEPRTAKGEQYF. The genes are TRBV10-2 and TRBJ2-7; D may be TRBD1 (6 bases). This CDR3 spans 15 amino acids. Per germline, CDR1 WSHSY and CDR2 SAAADI. V lost 2 bases, J lost 6 bases, and 17 bases lay in between.

The table lists this clonotype with many counts. V usage is TRBV28 and J usage is TRBJ2-3, with TRBD2 identical over 7 bases. The CDR3 runs to 16 residues. Trimming took 4 bases from V and 4 from J; bases not matched to a gene: 11. The V gene's germline CDR1 is MDHEN and CDR2 SYDVKM. The CDR3: CASSSQGAGPPDTQYF. DNA for the CDR3: TGTGCCAGCAGTTCCCAGGGAGCGGGACCTCCAGATACGCAGTATTTT. The whole variable domain, remainder taken from reference TRBV28 and TRBJ2-3, is DVKVTQSSRYLVKRTGEKVFLECVQDMDHENMFWYRQDPGLGLRLIYFSYDVKMKEKGDIPEGYSVSREKKERFSLILESASTNQTSMYLCASSSQGAGPPDTQYFGPGTRLTVL.

The chain is built from TRBV25-1 and TRBJ1-5; 7 bases are shared with TRBD1. Germline V gene lookup returns CDR1 MGHDK and CDR2 SYGVNS. V dropped 1 base and J dropped 7; count of bases not matched to a gene: 4. CDR3 length: 14 amino acids. CDR3 region: CASSESTGVQPQHF. CDR3 DNA: TGTGCCAGCAGTGAATCAACAGGGGTACAGCCCCAGCATTTT.

The V gene is TRBV20-1, the J gene TRBJ2-3; 16 bases align to TRBD2. Germline trimming cut 2 bases from V and 12 bases from J; bases unmatched to any gene: 11. The germline gives CDR1 DFQATT, CDR2 SNEGSKA (reference sequence). CDR3 size: 16 residues. The DNA of the CDR3 is TGCAGTGCTAGAAAGGCGGGACTAGCGGGAGGGCCCTTACAGTATTTT. Amino acid sequence: CSARKAGLAGGPLQYF.

This clonotype has ten or more counts. This chain uses TRBV29-1 with TRBJ2-1; unclear D gene. The CDR3 loop spans 11 amino acids. Looked up from germline, CDR1 is SQVTM and CDR2 is ANQGSEA. V gave up 3 bases and J gave up 7 bases, with 7 bases separating them. The CDR3 DNA reads TGCAGCGTTGATGATAGGAATGAGCAGTTCTTC. This encodes CSVDDRNEQFF.

Many counts were recorded for this clonotype. Here the CDR3 reads CASSLTGTSGSGGDTQYF. The CDR3, as DNA: TGTGCCAGCAGCTTAACGGGGACTAGCGGGAGTGGAGGAGATACGCAGTATTTT. The chain combines TRBV7-3 with TRBJ2-3; 14 bases match TRBD2. Per the germline V gene, CDR1 is SGHTA and CDR2 is FQGTGA. The V gene end was trimmed by 0 bases and the J gene end by 5 bases; junction bases not matched to a gene: 7. This CDR3 has 18 amino acids.

This clonotype was observed a handful of times. The rearrangement links TRBV2 to TRBJ2-7; 12 nucleotides agree with TRBD2. J lost 0 bases, V lost 7 bases, and 4 bases had no gene match. The CDR3 has 15 amino acids. The germline V gene has CDR1 SNHLY and CDR2 FYNNEI. The CDR3 DNA is TGTGCCAGCAAATGGACTAGCGGGGTCTCCTACGAGCAGTACTTC. Its translation: CASKWTSGVSYEQYF.

This clonotype came up a few times. The V call is TRBV9, the J call TRBJ1-3, with D hard to call. V was shortened by 0 bases and J by 3 bases, with 10 bases between the two germline ends. CDR3 size: 15 residues. The V gene's germline CDR1 is SGDLS and CDR2 YYNGEE. CDR3 in amino acids: CASSVGQGIGNTIYF. For the CDR3, the DNA is TGTGCCAGCAGCGTAGGACAAGGGATTGGAAACACCATATATTTT.

This rearrangement joins TRBV4-1 to TRBJ2-5; TRBD1 matches 8 bases. Germline lookup yields CDR1 MGHRA and CDR2 YSYEKL. This CDR3 is 16 amino acids long. The V and J ends lost 0 bases and 5 bases, in that order; junction bases with no gene match: 8. CDR3 region: CASSQDEQGVWETQYF. CDR3 in DNA: TGCGCCAGCAGCCAAGATGAACAGGGGGTTTGGGAGACCCAGTACTTC.

This clonotype was seen a few times. The rearrangement links TRBV3-1 to TRBJ2-2; 7 positions agree with TRBD1. Germline V gene lookup returns CDR1 LGHDT and CDR2 YNNKEL (reference sequence). J was trimmed by 5 bases and V by 7 bases; bases with no gene match: 7. The CDR3 is 14 residues long. As DNA, the CDR3 is TGTGCCAGCACGCCCTCGACAGGGACCGGGGAGCTGTTTTTT. Translated, it gives CASTPSTGTGELFF. The full variable domain, its missing parts supplied by reference TRBV3-1 and TRBJ2-2, is DTAVSQTPKYLVTQMGNDKSIKCEQNLGHDTMYWYKQDSKKFLKIMFSYNNKELIINETVPNRFSPKSPDKAHLNLHINSLELGDSAVYFCASTPSTGTGELFFGEGSRLTVL.

This chain connects TRBV30 to TRBJ1-2, with a tentative D call TRBD1 (6 bases). Per germline, CDR1 GTSNPN and CDR2 SVGIG (reference sequence). The V end lost 6 bases, the J end lost 3 bases, and 14 bases lay between the germline ends. The CDR3 has 13 amino acids. In nucleotides, the CDR3 is TGTGCCTGTTACAGGGTTAGGGACTATGGCTACACCTTC. Translation: CACYRVRDYGYTF.

This clonotype was detected many times. V and J are TRBV28 and TRBJ2-7; 7 positions agree with TRBD2. The CDR3 length is 14 residues. V was clipped by 10 bases and J by 6 bases; unmatched bases: 15. Germline V lookup: CDR1 MDHEN, CDR2 SYDVKM. The CDR3 bases are TGTGCCACTTCCCTCCCCCAGCGGGGAACCGAGCAGTACTTC. It specifies CATSLPQRGTEQYF. Complete variable domain (other parts from reference TRBV28 and TRBJ2-7): DVKVTQSSRYLVKRTGEKVFLECVQDMDHENMFWYRQDPGLGLRLIYFSYDVKMKEKGDIPEGYSVSREKKERFSLILESASTNQTSMYLCATSLPQRGTEQYFGPGTRLTVT.

Comments on this clonotype: A much larger clone sits a single nucleotide away, making a read error possible. The chain couples TRBV11-3 to TRBJ2-7, with D tentatively TRBD2 (6 bases). The CDR3 spans 13 residues. Trimming took off 5 bases at V and 3 bases at J, with 11 bases between the two ends. Germline V gives CDR1 SGHNT, CDR2 YENEEA. CDR3 amino acids: CASSPRRGYEQYF. The CDR3 region has the DNA TGTGCCAGCAGCCCCCGGCGGGGCTACGAGCAGTACTTC.

This clonotype was picked up a small number of times. The genes are TRBV6-1 and TRBJ2-7; TRBD2 agrees at 10 bases. V lost 6 bases, J lost 4 bases, and 3 bases stayed unmatched. The CDR3 spans 13 residues. Looked up from germline, CDR1 is MNHNS and CDR2 is SASEGT. The CDR3 nucleotides read TGTGCCAGCAGAGCGGGAGGGGTTTACGAGCAGTACTTC. Protein sequence: CASRAGGVYEQYF.

As for this clonotype: Since no conserved phenylalanine or tryptophan closes the CDR3, a read error is the likely cause. V usage is TRBV30 and J usage is TRBJ1-1, with TRBD1 identical over 9 bases. J gave up 4 bases and V 2 bases, and 5 bases lay outside the gene matches. CDR3 length: 14 residues. Germline V gene data show CDR1 as GTSNPN and CDR2 as SVGIG (reference sequence). CDR3 nucleotides: TGTGCCTGGAGTTACAGGGGGCTGGCCACTGAAGCTTTCCTT. It specifies CAWSYRGLATEAFL.

V and J are TRBV10-2 and TRBJ1-1; D gene ambiguous. This CDR3 is built from 14 residues. V lost 6 bases, J lost 0 bases, and 11 bases lay in between. CDR1 is WSHSY, CDR2 SAAADI, per germline. CDR3 sequence reads: CASSERRLNTEAFF. For the CDR3, the DNA is TGCGCCAGCAGCGAGCGACGACTGAACACTGAAGCTTTCTTT.

In its sample, this clonotype was seen a few times. The rearrangement links TRBV29-1 to TRBJ1-2; tentative D call: TRBD1 (5 bases). This CDR3 is built from 14 residues. Germline assignment: CDR1 SQVTM and CDR2 ANQGSEA. The V gene lost 0 bases and the J gene lost 4 bases, with 12 bases spanning the gap. CDR3 DNA: TGCAGCGTTGAAGAGGATCCCACAGGCTATGGCTACACCTTC. Amino acids: CSVEEDPTGYGYTF.

The chain combines TRBV29-1 with TRBJ2-7; D not resolved. Trimming shortened V by 1 base and J by 3 bases, and 10 bases separated the two germline ends. Germline assignment: CDR1 SQVTM and CDR2 ANQGSEA. The CDR3 is 13 amino acids. The CDR3: CSVEALDDYEQYF. The CDR3 DNA follows: TGCAGCGTTGAAGCCCTAGACGACTACGAGCAGTACTTC.